A selection of T cell receptor beta chains follows, all from one sample in a study of CD8+ T cells in alopecia areata. The method was immunoSEQ multiplex PCR; TCRdb's version includes in-frame clones alone and lacks a portion of them. Among some 190,000 clones, roughly 66% were seen once, and the ten largest hold 1.2%. The sample was CD4+ T cells sorted from blood, taken between weeks 43 and 45, from a patient treated with tofacitinib. Receptor source: a human donor with alopecia areata. The CDR3 runs from the conserved cysteine through the conserved F or W. A D gene is named only where the DNA matches it firmly. Rows may omit the clone size; those that give it use once, few, many or a size class.

clone_size,j_call,v_call,d_call,cdr3_nt,cdr3_aa
.,TRBJ1-2,TRBV29-1,TRBD1,TGCAGCGTGCGATATACGACAGGGGCACGGTATTATGGCTACACCTTC,CSVRYTTGARYYGYTF
.,TRBJ2-2,TRBV20-1,.,TGCAGTGCTAGAGACGCCGGGGAGCTGTTTTTT,CSARDAGELFF
.,TRBJ1-4,TRBV7-2,.,TGTGCCAGCAGCCCAAGCTCAGGGCGCAATGAAAAACTGTTTTTT,CASSPSSGRNEKLFF
.,TRBJ1-2,TRBV5-4,.,TGTGCCAGCAGCGCCCTTGGACTGCGGCCTAACTATGGCTACACCTTC,CASSALGLRPNYGYTF
.,TRBJ1-1,TRBV30,TRBD1,TGTGCCTGGACCCGACAGGGGAACACTGAAGCTTTCTTT,CAWTRQGNTEAFF
few,TRBJ2-7,TRBV10-3,TRBD1,TGTGCCATCAGTGATTTAGGGACAGGGACCTACGAGCAGTACTTC,CAISDLGTGTYEQYF
.,TRBJ1-2,TRBV18,.,TGTGCCAGCTCACCGGCGCCTGAGGGCTATGGCTACACCTTC,CASSPAPEGYGYTF
.,TRBJ1-5,TRBV6-1,.,TGTGCCAGCAGTGAAGTAGGGGACCAGCCCCAGCATTTT,CASSEVGDQPQHF
once,TRBJ1-2,TRBV30,TRBD1,TGTGCCTGGAGTAACAGGGGCCATGGCTACACCTTC,CAWSNRGHGYTF
few,TRBJ2-1,TRBV29-1,.,TGCAGCGTTTTGGGGCAGGGCTCCTACAATGAGCAGTTCTTC,CSVLGQGSYNEQFF
.,TRBJ2-7,TRBV29-1,TRBD1,TGCAGCGTTGCCGGGACAGGGGGCTCGAGTGAGCAGTACTTC,CSVAGTGGSSEQYF
.,TRBJ2-1,TRBV29-1,.,TGCAGCGTTGAAGTGTTTGAAATAGCCGAGTTCTTC,CSVEVFEIAEFF
.,TRBJ2-5,TRBV2,TRBD1,TGTGCCAGCAGTGACAGGGGGCCGGGGGAGACCCAGTACTTC,CASSDRGPGETQYF
.,TRBJ2-7,TRBV7-2,TRBD1,TGTGCCAGCAGCCCGACGGGGACAGGGGGCAACTACGAGCAGTACTTC,CASSPTGTGGNYEQYF
.,TRBJ1-2,TRBV9,.,TGTGCCAGCAGCTCCGACTTCCTAGGGGAAGGCGGCTACACCTTC,CASSSDFLGEGGYTF
few,TRBJ1-2,TRBV29-1,.,TGCAGCGTTGATGGGCCCCCTTACACCTTC,CSVDGPPYTF
few,TRBJ2-1,TRBV10-3,.,TGTGCCATCAGTGAACGAAATGAGCAGTTCTTC,CAISERNEQFF
.,TRBJ2-2,TRBV11-3,.,TGTGCCAGCAGCTGGACTGCCACCGGGGAGCTGTTTTTT,CASSWTATGELFF
many,TRBJ1-2,TRBV28,.,TGTGCCAGCACCCAACAGGGACGGCATGGCTACACCTTC,CASTQQGRHGYTF
once,TRBJ1-1,TRBV29-1,.,TGCAGCGTTGAAGAAGTGGGAACGGGAACTGAAGCTTTCTTT,CSVEEVGTGTEAFF
once,TRBJ2-6,TRBV30,.,TGTGCCGCGGGGGCAGGGGCCCCAGCTGGGGCCAACGTCCTGACTTTC,CAAGAGAPAGANVLTF
once,TRBJ1-6,TRBV12-5,.,TGTGCTAGTGGTTTGACCAGCACCTATAATTCACCCCTCCACTTT,CASGLTSTYNSPLHF
.,TRBJ1-1,TRBV25-1,.,TGTGCCAGCAGTGAATCCTTAGGGTGGGGGGCTGAAGCTTTCTTT,CASSESLGWGAEAFF
few,TRBJ2-3,TRBV29-1,TRBD2,TGCAGCGTTCGCTGGCGGGGGAGCACAGATACGCAGTATTTT,CSVRWRGSTDTQYF
few,TRBJ2-1,TRBV5-6,.,TGTGCCAGCAGCTTGGACCCAAATGAGCAGTTCTTC,CASSLDPNEQFF
few,TRBJ2-2,TRBV5-4,TRBD1,TGTGCCAGCAGCCCCGGACAGGGGCGGACCGGGGAGCTGTTTTTT,CASSPGQGRTGELFF
.,TRBJ2-2,TRBV5-6,TRBD2,TGTGCCAGCAGGCGCGGGGGGGCGAACACCGGGGAGCTGTTTTTT,CASRRGGANTGELFF
.,TRBJ1-5,TRBV30,.,TGCGCCTGGAGAGGCGTAGGGGATCATCAGCCCCAGCATTTT,CAWRGVGDHQPQHF
.,TRBJ1-2,TRBV30,.,TGTGCCTGGAGACGGGTGGGGAGCTACACCTTC,CAWRRVGSYTF
once,TRBJ2-5,TRBV5-1,TRBD2,TGCGCCAGCAGCTCGGGATGGGAGGGACGGAATGAGACCCAGTACTTC,CASSSGWEGRNETQYF
.,TRBJ1-2,TRBV19,TRBD1,TGTGCCAGTAGTATTTCCGGGACAGGGGGCAACTATGGCTACACCTTC,CASSISGTGGNYGYTF
.,TRBJ1-6,TRBV6-5,TRBD1,TGTGCCAGCAGTCCCGACAGGGCTTCACCCCTCCACTTT,CASSPDRASPLHF
.,TRBJ2-1,TRBV7-8,TRBD2,TGTGCCAGCAGCCGCGTCCTAGCGGGGGGTCGGAATGAGCAGTTCTTC,CASSRVLAGGRNEQFF
.,TRBJ2-1,TRBV5-4,TRBD2,TGTGCCAGCAGCTTGGTTAGCGGGGGCAATGAGCAGTTCTTC,CASSLVSGGNEQFF
.,TRBJ1-3,TRBV7-2,TRBD1,TGTGCCAGCAGCTGGAAAGACAGGGGGAACTTAATTTTT,CASSWKDRGNLIF
.,TRBJ1-2,TRBV25-1,.,TGTGCCAGCAGTGGCTACGCAGGGCAGTATGGCTACACCTTC,CASSGYAGQYGYTF
.,TRBJ1-4,TRBV4-3,.,TGCGCCAGCAGCCCAACGCGGGGCCTTTTAAATGAAAAACTGTTTTTT,CASSPTRGLLNEKLFF
.,TRBJ1-2,TRBV29-1,.,TGCAGCGTACCTAAACAGGGAAACGCCTATGGCTACACCTTC,CSVPKQGNAYGYTF
few,TRBJ1-5,TRBV14,.,TGTGCCAGCAGCCAAGGTCCCCGACAGCCCCAGCATTTT,CASSQGPRQPQHF
.,TRBJ2-7,TRBV20-1,.,TGCAGTGCCGCCCGGGACGTGCAGTACTTC,CSAARDVQYF
.,TRBJ1-6,TRBV6-5,TRBD1,TGTGCCAGCAGAGGGACAGGGAACAATTCACCCCTCCACTTT,CASRGTGNNSPLHF
.,TRBJ2-1,TRBV7-3,.,TGTGCCAGCAGCTCTGCACGGAAGAATGAGCAGTTCTTC,CASSSARKNEQFF
few,TRBJ2-7,TRBV29-1,.,TGCAGCGTTGTGGATGCCGGCTCGGGGCAGTACTTC,CSVVDAGSGQYF
once,TRBJ2-7,TRBV19,.,TGTGCCAGTAGTCAGTCGACGAGTTACGAGCAGTACTTC,CASSQSTSYEQYF
.,TRBJ1-2,TRBV2,TRBD1,TGTGCCAGCAGCATTAAAAAGGGACAGTTCTATGGCTACACCTTC,CASSIKKGQFYGYTF
.,TRBJ1-2,TRBV7-2,.,TGTGCCAGCAGCTTAAGGGCGGTAGCCTATGGCTACACCTTC,CASSLRAVAYGYTF
.,TRBJ2-7,TRBV7-2,.,TGTGCCAGCAGCTCTACGGGGGCGGCCCCCTACGAGCAGTACTTC,CASSSTGAAPYEQYF
.,TRBJ2-2,TRBV18,.,TGTGCCAGCTCACCTCAGGGGACGAACACCGGGGAGCTGTTTTTT,CASSPQGTNTGELFF
few,TRBJ1-2,TRBV18,.,TGTGCCAGCTCACCGGGCAGCGTGGGGGGCTACACCTTC,CASSPGSVGGYTF
.,TRBJ2-5,TRBV18,.,TGTGCCAGCTCACCACCGGGGCAAGAGACCCAGTACTTC,CASSPPGQETQYF
.,TRBJ2-3,TRBV7-9,.,TGTGCCAGCAGCCCCGGTCGCAATACGCAGTATTTT,CASSPGRNTQYF
.,TRBJ2-7,TRBV5-4,.,TGTGCCAGCAGGGATATTGGGAGCGACGAGCAGTACTTC,CASRDIGSDEQYF
few,TRBJ2-3,TRBV30,TRBD1,TGTGCCTGGAGCAGGGACAGGGGGCAAGATACGCAGTATTTT,CAWSRDRGQDTQYF